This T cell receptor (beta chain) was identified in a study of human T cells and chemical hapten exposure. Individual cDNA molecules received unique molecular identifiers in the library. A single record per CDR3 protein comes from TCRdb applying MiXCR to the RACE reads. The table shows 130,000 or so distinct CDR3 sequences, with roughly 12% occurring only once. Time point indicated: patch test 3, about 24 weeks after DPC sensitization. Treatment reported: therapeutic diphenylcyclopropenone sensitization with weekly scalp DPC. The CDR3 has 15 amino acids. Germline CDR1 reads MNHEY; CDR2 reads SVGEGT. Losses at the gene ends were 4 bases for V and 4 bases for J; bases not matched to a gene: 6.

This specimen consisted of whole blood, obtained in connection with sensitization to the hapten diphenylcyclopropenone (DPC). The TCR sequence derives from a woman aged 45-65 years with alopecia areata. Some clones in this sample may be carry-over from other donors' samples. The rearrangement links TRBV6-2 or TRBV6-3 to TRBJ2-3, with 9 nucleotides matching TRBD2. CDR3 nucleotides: TGTGCCAGCAGTTTAGCGGGAGTCAGCTCAGATACGCAGTATTTT. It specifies CASSLAGVSSDTQYF.